Listed below are T cell receptor beta chains from one sample, sequenced in a study of T-cell memory formation after mild COVID-19. TCRdb re-called the 5' RACE reads with MiXCR, one entry per CDR3 protein. The table includes hundreds of thousands of distinct CDR3 sequences, around 8% detected once. Sequenced input: PBMCs or a T cell subset sorted from them (not recorded which). Receptors originate from a young man who had mild COVID-19 (a few samples of this study predate the infection). Cell type and time point are not known. CDR3s include the opening cysteine and the closing phenylalanine or tryptophan. D genes are given only for firm matches. A clone size is listed for some rows: how often the clone was seen (once, few, many), or a class if it is expanded.

>few|TRBJ1-2|TRBV6-5|.
TGTGCCAGCAGTTACGACAGAGCTAACTATGGCTACACCTTC
CASSYDRANYGYTF
>few|TRBJ1-6|TRBV7-3|.
TGTGCCAGCGCCATGGGGGATGTGAGTTCACCCCTCCACTTT
CASAMGDVSSPLHF
>.|TRBJ2-1|TRBV7-3|.
TGTGCCAGCAGCTCCCTCGGGGGGCTGGGACCCTACAATGAGCAGTTCTTC
CASSSLGGLGPYNEQFF
>many|TRBJ2-3|TRBV20-1|.
TGCAGTGCTAGGGCTAGCGGCACAGATACGCAGTATTTT
CSARASGTDTQYF
>.|TRBJ2-5|TRBV30|.
TGTGCCTGGAGTGGGCTTGGAGAGACCCAGTACTTC
CAWSGLGETQYF
>many|TRBJ2-5|TRBV7-7|.
TGTGCCAGCAGCTTAGAGGTGCAGGGTGCGGGTGAGACCCAGTACTTC
CASSLEVQGAGETQYF
>.|TRBJ2-3|TRBV12-5|.
TGTGCTAGTGGTTTGGTACAAGCCACAGATACGCAGTATTTT
CASGLVQATDTQYF
>.|TRBJ2-3|TRBV9|.
TGTGCCAGCAGTAAAATGTATAGGGATACAGATACGCAGTATTTT
CASSKMYRDTDTQYF
>many|TRBJ1-2|TRBV20-1|TRBD1
TGCAGTGCTAGAAGGGACAGTAACTATGGCTACACCTTC
CSARRDSNYGYTF
>.|TRBJ2-2|TRBV28|.
TGTGCCAGCGAGGTTGGGACATCGAACACCGGGGAGCGGTTTTTT
CASEVGTSNTGERFF
>.|TRBJ1-6|TRBV20-1|TRBD1
TGCAGTGCGCCAAACAGGGGGGATTCACCCCTCCACTTT
CSAPNRGDSPLHF
>.|TRBJ2-5|TRBV29-1|.
TGCAGCGTTAGCCTAGCCGGAGAGACCCAGTACTTC
CSVSLAGETQYF
>.|TRBJ1-6|TRBV25-1|.
TGTGCCAGCACGGCAGGAGGACGCTCACCCCTCCACTTT
CASTAGGRSPLHF
>many|TRBJ2-5|TRBV7-2|.
TGTGCCAGCAGCTTAAGAGGGGTTCAAGAGACCCAGTACTTC
CASSLRGVQETQYF
>many|TRBJ2-1|TRBV7-2|.
TGTGCCAGCAGCCCCAACATCTTAGAGCAGTTCTTC
CASSPNILEQFF
>few|TRBJ1-1|TRBV7-2|.
TGTGCCAGCAGCTCTAGGGCGGCACTCGGCACTGAAGCTTTCTTT
CASSSRAALGTEAFF
>few|TRBJ2-2|TRBV12-3/TRBV12-4|.
TGTGCCAGCAGTTTAATTGGGGGCGGAATCGGCGGGGAGCTGTTTTTT
CASSLIGGGIGGELFF
>.|TRBJ2-1|TRBV20-1|.
TGCAGTGCTAATAGACTGGACTTTTACAATGAGCAGTTCTTC
CSANRLDFYNEQFF
>.|TRBJ1-1|TRBV15|.
TGTGCCACCAGCCGCCGGGACACTGAAGCTTTCTTT
CATSRRDTEAFF
>.|TRBJ2-4|TRBV24-1|.
TGTGCCACCAGTGGAGGGGCTTTTAAAAACATTCAGTACTTC
CATSGGAFKNIQYF
>many|TRBJ2-1|TRBV20-1|TRBD1
TGCAGTGCTAGAGTCGGGACAGCGCAGTTCTTC
CSARVGTAQFF
>.|TRBJ2-5|TRBV18|TRBD2
TGTGCCAGCTCACCAACCCCTAGCGGGGGACGGGAGACCCAGTACTTC
CASSPTPSGGRETQYF
>once|TRBJ2-1|TRBV4-3|.
TGCGCCAGCAGCCAAGATTTGGGGGGCTCCTACAATGAGCAGTTCTTC
CASSQDLGGSYNEQFF
>many|TRBJ1-2|TRBV11-2|.
TGTGCCAGCAGCTTAATTCAATGGGGCGCTAACTATGGCTACACCTTC
CASSLIQWGANYGYTF
>few|TRBJ2-3|TRBV4-1|.
TGCGCCAGCAGCCGGGCAGGGCCAGATACGCAGTATTTT
CASSRAGPDTQYF
>many|TRBJ2-1|TRBV12-3/TRBV12-4|TRBD2
TGTGCCAGCAGTGATAGCGGGGGTTACTACAATGAGCAGTTCTTC
CASSDSGGYYNEQFF
>many|TRBJ2-3|TRBV7-8|.
TGTGCCAGCAGCTTAGTCCGGGGAAGTACGCAGTATTTT
CASSLVRGSTQYF
>.|TRBJ2-5|TRBV7-2|.
TGTGCCAGCAGCTTAGCGCTAAATGGTTTTCGAGAGACCCAGTACTTC
CASSLALNGFRETQYF
>.|TRBJ2-1|TRBV5-1|.
TGCGCCAGCAGCTTGGCCGAGGGTAGCTCCTACAATGAGCAGTTCTTC
CASSLAEGSSYNEQFF
>many|TRBJ1-5|TRBV18|.
TGTGCCAGCTCACCGCAGGGTTTCGACCAGCCCCAGCATTTT
CASSPQGFDQPQHF
>few|TRBJ2-1|TRBV12-3/TRBV12-4|TRBD2
TGTGCCAGCAGCCCCCGGCCGCGGGGGGCCATTTACAATGAGCAGTTCTTC
CASSPRPRGAIYNEQFF
>many|TRBJ1-3|TRBV9|.
TGTGCCAGCAGCGGGGACGGGAGCACCATATATTTT
CASSGDGSTIYF
>.|TRBJ1-1|TRBV12-3/TRBV12-4|.
.
CASSTSTGEAFF
>few|TRBJ1-2|TRBV7-9|.
TGTGCCAGCAGCTTAGCGTGGACTGACTATGGCTACACCTTC
CASSLAWTDYGYTF
>few|TRBJ2-5|TRBV7-3|.
TGTGCCAGCAGCTTCAACGCTGGAGAGACCCAGTACTTC
CASSFNAGETQYF
>many|TRBJ2-3|TRBV11-2|TRBD2
TGTGCCAGCAGCTCATCCGGGACTAGCGGCACAGATACGCAGTATTTT
CASSSSGTSGTDTQYF
>.|TRBJ1-2|TRBV6-1|.
TGTGCCAGCACTCGGGACAAGAACTATGGCTACACCTTC
CASTRDKNYGYTF
>many|TRBJ2-3|TRBV7-9|.
TGTGCCAACGACGAAATCACAGATACGCAGTATTTT
CANDEITDTQYF
>many|TRBJ2-1|TRBV12-3/TRBV12-4|.
TGTGCCAGCAGTTTAGTACAGGGAAGCTCCTACAATGAGCAGTTCTTC
CASSLVQGSSYNEQFF
>few|TRBJ2-2|TRBV27|.
TGTGCCAGCAGTTTAGTGAGGAGCGCCGGGGAGCTGTTTTTT
CASSLVRSAGELFF
>.|TRBJ1-2|TRBV6-5|.
TGTGCCAGCAGTATATACCCCGACGGCGGCTACACCTTC
CASSIYPDGGYTF
>few|TRBJ2-5|TRBV10-3|.
TGTGCCATCAGTTCCCTCACGGGACTCCCGTCAGAGACCCAGTACTTC
CAISSLTGLPSETQYF
>few|TRBJ1-2|TRBV6-1|.
TGTGCCAGCAGGGAACGGCCGGGGGCCTATGGCTACACCTTC
CASRERPGAYGYTF
>many|TRBJ2-5|TRBV7-6|TRBD2
TGTGCCAGCAGCTTAGGAGCTAGCGGTCAGCTTACCCAGTACTTC
CASSLGASGQLTQYF
>.|TRBJ1-3|TRBV6-5|TRBD1
TGTGCCAGCAGTTACCAGATGGGACAGCCCGGAAACACCATATATTTT
CASSYQMGQPGNTIYF
>.|TRBJ2-5|TRBV12-3/TRBV12-4|.
TGTGCCAGCGGTAGGGCGGGGAGGGGGGAGACCCAGTACTTC
CASGRAGRGETQYF
>few|TRBJ1-1|TRBV4-1|.
TGCGCCAGCAGCCGCGGGTTGGTCCAAGCCACTGAAGCTTTCTTT
CASSRGLVQATEAFF
>few|TRBJ2-7|TRBV4-1|TRBD1
TGCGCCAGCAGCCGGTCGGACAGGGACTACGAGCAGTACTTC
CASSRSDRDYEQYF
>.|TRBJ1-2|TRBV6-6|.
TGTGCCAGCAGTTACTATACCTCGGGTAGCGGCTACACCTTC
CASSYYTSGSGYTF